This TCR beta chain was documented in a study of OX40 agonist ivuxolimab in advanced cancers. With respect to the entire study: Ivuxolimab, which targeted the costimulatory receptor OX40 (CD134), was an agonistic, fully human IgG2 monoclonal antibody. The dose-escalation cohort was approximately 83% male with a mean age of about 58 years, ranging from about 20 to 80. The purpose of peripheral TCRbeta sequencing was to test whether ivuxolimab changed TCR sequence diversity and led to clonal T-cell expansion. Partial responses occurred in three dose-escalation patients, of whom one had hepatocellular carcinoma and two had cutaneous melanoma. Of the 52 patients in dose escalation, about 20 had hepatocellular carcinoma, around 15 had melanoma, 9 had renal cell carcinoma and 9 had head and neck cancer. Intravenous ivuxolimab was administered to patients every 2 weeks at six dose levels: 0.01, 0.1, 0.3, 1.5, 3 and 10 mg/kg. The paper covers the monotherapy dose-escalation part of the phase I ivuxolimab trial, which included N ≈ 54 patients. Prior anti-PD-1, anti-PD-L1 or anti-CTLA-4 therapy was permitted, and checkpoint inhibitors had been received by 30% to 40% of dose-escalation patients.

V sheds 3 bases and J sheds 5 bases, leaving 9 bases between their ends. According to the germline V gene, CDR1 reads SGHRS and CDR2 reads YFSETQ. The CDR3 contains 13 residues, cysteine and phenylalanine counted. Only the CDR3 DNA stays, 39 bases, in frame from base 1. As regards this clone: Its target antigen remains unknown. Qualities for individual bases were not recorded, and no much larger clone is one base off.

Genomic DNA was isolated from the sorted cells so that the TCRbeta CDR3 region could be sequenced. TCRbeta CDR3 regions were sequenced using the immunoSEQ Assay. TCRdb carries this immuneACCESS record with in-frame sequences only. Its versions omit some clonotypes, under half of them owing to an unresolved V gene in the studies checked, with the rest unexplained. This sample comprises about 77,000 clones, around 80% of them detected only once. The top ten constitute about 0.73% of the sample. Points the paper makes about the study in general: At doses of 0.1 to 3.0 mg/kg, clonal expansion of both CD4+ and CD8+ blood T cells was observed from baseline to week 6. After ivuxolimab, more expanded clones were found on average in CD8+ T cells than in CD4+ T cells. Antigen specificity was not determined for the clonally expanded peripheral T cells. Low levels of normalized T-cell clonal expansion were also shown by some nonresponding patients. In the 0.1-3.0 mg/kg groups, partial responders were among the patients with the lowest normalized peripheral clonal expansion, particularly in CD8+ T cells.

Patients with autoimmune disease history or receiving systemic immunosuppression were excluded from the trial. In every dose cohort, peripheral blood was drawn for TCR sequencing at baseline, cycle 4 day 1, and cycle 7 day 1. Samples came from an open-label, multicenter, first-in-human phase I dose-escalation trial of ivuxolimab. Adults with locally advanced or metastatic melanoma, renal cell, hepatocellular, or head and neck squamous cell carcinoma were enrolled in the trial. Before TCR sequencing, CD4+ T cells and CD8+ T cells were sorted from peripheral blood as separate populations. The sample in question was CD4+ or CD8+ T cells sorted from blood, obtained in a trial of the OX40 agonist ivuxolimab. The receptor's source is an adult with an advanced solid tumor such as melanoma, head and neck, liver or kidney cancer. Here the chain combines TRBV5-1 and TRBJ2-1; the D call is possibly TRBD1 or TRBD2, each sharing 5 bases. The DNA sequence follows: TGCGCCAGCAGCTGGGACGACGACAATGAGCAGTTCTTC. Translation gives CASSWDDDNEQFF.